A selection of T cell receptor beta chains follows, all from one sample in a study of tumor and adjacent non-tumor tissue in lung cancer. MiXCR was run by TCRdb on the multiplex PCR reads, yielding one entry per CDR3 protein. The sample includes tens of thousands of distinct CDR3 sequences, approximately 78% seen only once; the top ten take approximately 51%. Sequencing was performed on distant non-tumor lung tissue. The receptors were gathered from a man aged 55 to 69 with non-small cell lung cancer. CDR3s include the opening cysteine and the closing phenylalanine or tryptophan. The D gene is left open where the match is weak. The listing skips clone size in some rows; elsewhere it reads once, few, many or a size class.

d_gene | j_gene | v_gene | abundance | CDR3nt | CDR3aa
. | TRBJ1-5 | TRBV6-1 | . | TGTGCCAGCAGTGGGCACAATAGCATTCAGCACCAGCATTTT | CASSGHNSIQHQHF
. | TRBJ2-3 | TRBV6-5 | . | TGTACCAGTAGCGCAGACACAGATATGCAGTATTTT | CTSSADTDMQYF
. | TRBJ2-3 | TRBV4-3 | . | TGCGCCAGCCGCCAAGTTAGAGCGGGCACTACAGATACGCAGTATTTT | CASRQVRAGTTDTQYF
. | TRBJ1-1 | TRBV5-4 | . | TGTGCCAGCAACTCTCTGATGAACACTGAAGCTTTCTTT | CASNSLMNTEAFF
. | TRBJ2-1 | TRBV6-2/TRBV6-3 | . | TGTGCCAGCACCGACCGGACAGCCTGCAAAGGGCAGTTCTTC | CASTDRTACKGQFF
. | TRBJ2-5 | TRBV11-3 | . | TGTGTCAGCAGCTTAGAAATGGTGTACCAAGAGACCCAGTACTTC | CVSSLEMVYQETQYF
. | TRBJ2-5 | TRBV11-2 | . | TGTCCCAGTAGCTCCACAATGAGGGGGTCAAAGGAGACCCAGTACTTC | CPSSSTMRGSKETQYF
. | TRBJ2-3 | TRBV4-2 | . | TGTGCCAGCAGCCACAACCCTGGGGGCGCAGATACGCAGTATTTT | CASSHNPGGADTQYF
. | TRBJ2-6 | TRBV4-3 | . | TGCGCCAATATCCAAGAGGCGGTATCTGGGGCCAACGTCCTGACTTTC | CANIQEAVSGANVLTF
TRBD1 | TRBJ2-3 | TRBV11-3 | . | TGTGCCAGCATTTTTCAGGGGGCTGATACGCAGTATTTT | CASIFQGADTQYF
. | TRBJ2-1 | TRBV11-3 | few | TGTGCCAGCAGCTTAGGGACAATAAGCCCCAATGAGCAGTTCTTC | CASSLGTISPNEQFF
. | TRBJ2-7 | TRBV6-5 | . | TGTGCCAACAGTGTCCGGGACTCTTGGGGCGAGCAGTACTTC | CANSVRDSWGEQYF
. | TRBJ1-5 | TRBV24-1 | . | TGTGCCACCGCGGAGACTAATGGCAATCAGCCCCAGCATTTT | CATAETNGNQPQHF
. | TRBJ1-1 | TRBV30 | . | TGTGTCTTGCGTCAGGGGAAAGCTTTCTTT | CVLRQGKAFF
TRBD1 | TRBJ1-6 | TRBV5-4 | . | TGTGCCAGCAACCCGGGACAGGGGGCGAATAATTCACCTTTCCACTTT | CASNPGQGANNSPFHF
. | TRBJ2-1 | TRBV11-3 | . | TGTGCCAGCAGCGTCCGGGAGCCGTACTTCTTC | CASSVREPYFF
. | TRBJ1-1 | TRBV5-4 | . | TGTGCCAGCAGTCAAGGGGGGAGGAGGACTGAAGCTTTCTTT | CASSQGGRRTEAFF
. | TRBJ1-5 | TRBV4-3 | . | TGCGCCAGCAACCAAGATGGAGCACGACAGTCCCAGCATTTT | CASNQDGARQSQHF
TRBD2 | TRBJ2-3 | TRBV11-2 | few | TGTGCCAGCAGCGCTAGTGGGAGGGCCATAGATACGCAGTATTTT | CASSASGRAIDTQYF
TRBD2 | TRBJ2-3 | TRBV4-1 | . | TGCACCAGTAGCCATCAACCAGCGGGGACAGATACGCAGTATTTT | CTSSHQPAGTDTQYF
. | TRBJ2-3 | TRBV4-1 | . | TGTGCCAGCAGCCAAGTGAACTCTCCCACAGATACGCGGTATTTT | CASSQVNSPTDTRYF
. | TRBJ1-1 | TRBV20-1 | . | TGCAGTCCCGTAAGGGAGAGCACCGAAGCTTTCTTT | CSPVRESTEAFF
. | TRBJ1-6 | TRBV20-1 | . | TGCAGTGGTAGAGATGGGGGGACCTATTCACCCCTACACTTT | CSGRDGGTYSPLHF
TRBD2 | TRBJ2-1 | TRBV11-3 | . | TGTGCCAGCAGCGTTCGGGAGGCGCAGTTCTTC | CASSVREAQFF
TRBD2 | TRBJ2-3 | TRBV20-1 | . | TGCAGTGCTAGAGCTCCACTAGCGGAAGGTCGAGATACACAGTATTTT | CSARAPLAEGRDTQYF
. | TRBJ2-5 | TRBV7-9 | . | TGTGCCAGCAGGGACAGATTCCAAGAGACCCAGTACTTC | CASRDRFQETQYF
. | TRBJ1-1 | TRBV11-1 | . | TGTGCCAGCAGCAGGGGTTTCGACACTGAAGCTTTCTTT | CASSRGFDTEAFF
TRBD2 | TRBJ2-1 | TRBV6-6 | . | TGTGCCAGCAGTTACTATGTCTGGCGGGAGGGCAGTGGCGACGAGCAGTTCTTC | CASSYYVWREGSGDEQFF
TRBD2 | TRBJ2-1 | TRBV4-1 | . | TGCGCCAGCAGCCTGGTGTGCGGGGGGGCCCATGAGCAGTTTTTC | CASSLVCGGAHEQFF
. | TRBJ2-7 | TRBV5-5 | . | TGTGCCAGCAGCTTCATGCGGGGCCAGGGTGCCAGCTACGAGCAGTACTTC | CASSFMRGQGASYEQYF
TRBD1 | TRBJ2-1 | TRBV6-1 | once | TGTGCCAGCAGTGGGCGGACAGGGGGTAACATTGAGCAATTCTTC | CASSGRTGGNIEQFF
. | TRBJ2-7 | TRBV5-1 | . | TGCGCCAGCAGCATTGACCCGGCCCTCTCCTACGTGCAGTACTTC | CASSIDPALSYVQYF
TRBD1 | TRBJ1-4 | TRBV6-5 | . | TGTGCCAGTAGTGAGCTGACAGGGCGGACTAATGAAAAACTGTTATTT | CASSELTGRTNEKLLF
. | TRBJ1-1 | TRBV11-2 | . | TGTACCAGCAGCTTAGATCAAGGGACTGAAGCTTTCTTT | CTSSLDQGTEAFF
. | TRBJ2-3 | TRBV7-9 | . | TGTGCCAGCAGCTCCCCCAGCGCCACAGATACGCAGTATTTT | CASSSPSATDTQYF
. | TRBJ1-1 | TRBV29-1 | once | TGTAGCGTTGAGCGACCGCATTACACTGGAACTTTCTTT | CSVERPHYTGTFF
. | TRBJ2-3 | TRBV11-2 | . | TGTGCCAGTAGCTTAAGAAGGCCAGATACGCAGTATTTT | CASSLRRPDTQYF
. | TRBJ2-1 | TRBV29-1 | . | TGCAGCGTTAGCATCTCGCACAATGAGCAGTTCTTC | CSVSISHNEQFF
. | TRBJ1-1 | TRBV6-2/TRBV6-3 | . | TGTGCCAGCAGTTACCCCTACGCTATCACTGAAGCTTTCTTT | CASSYPYAITEAFF
TRBD1 | TRBJ2-7 | TRBV29-1 | . | TGCAGCGTCGAACTACAGGGGCACGAGCAGTGCTTC | CSVELQGHEQCF
TRBD1 | TRBJ2-5 | TRBV27 | few | TGTGCCAGCAGTAAAACCCCGGGACAGGGCCAAGAGACCCAGTACTTC | CASSKTPGQGQETQYF
. | TRBJ1-1 | TRBV29-1 | . | TGCAGCGTCGTCCGGAGGGGGAGCACTGAAGCTATCTTT | CSVVRRGSTEAIF
. | TRBJ1-1 | TRBV11-3 | once | TGTGCCAGCAGCTCGCACGTACTGCAGACTGAAGTTTTCTTT | CASSSHVLQTEVFF
. | TRBJ2-7 | TRBV11-2 | . | TGTGCCAGCAGCTTAAATCTTCTGACCGAGCAGTACTTC | CASSLNLLTEQYF
. | TRBJ2-7 | TRBV11-2 | . | TGTGCTAGCACCCCAAACTATAGCAGACGGCACTACGAGCAGTACTTC | CASTPNYSRRHYEQYF
TRBD1 | TRBJ2-6 | TRBV11-2 | . | TGTGCCAGCAGCTTAGTTCCAAAGGACAGGCCCTGTGGGGTCAACGTCCTGACATTC | CASSLVPKDRPCGVNVLTF
TRBD2 | TRBJ2-1 | TRBV20-1 | once | TGCAGTGCCTACAACCCTCTAGCGGGAACCTACAATGAGCAGTTTTTC | CSAYNPLAGTYNEQFF
TRBD2 | TRBJ2-7 | TRBV5-4 | many | TGTGCCAGCAGCTTGGGGCGGGAGCGGACCTACGAGCAGTACTTC | CASSLGRERTYEQYF
. | TRBJ2-5 | TRBV11-2 | . | TGTGTCAGGAGCTCTGTGACTAGTAGGGAGACCCAATACTTC | CVRSSVTSRETQYF
. | TRBJ1-6 | TRBV6-1 | . | TGTGTCAGTAGTGGACTTCAAGGTTCACCCCTCCACTTT | CVSSGLQGSPLHF
. | TRBJ2-6 | TRBV5-6 | . | TGTGCCAGCGGCCCTTTTAGGCGTACCTCTGGGGCCGACGTCCTGACTTTC | CASGPFRRTSGADVLTF
TRBD1 | TRBJ1-5 | TRBV20-1 | . | TGCAATGCAAACGATGGGATGACAGGGCTACTAACTATAAATAAGCCCCAGCATTTT | CNANDGMTGLLTINKPQHF
TRBD2 | TRBJ2-4 | TRBV11-1 | . | TGTGCCAGAAGCCAGACTAGCGGGAGGGTCAAAAACATTCAGTACTTC | CARSQTSGRVKNIQYF
TRBD2 | TRBJ2-1 | TRBV11-1 | . | TGCGCCAACAGCTTATCTCGGCTATCGGGAGGCAACAATGAGCAGTTCTTC | CANSLSRLSGGNNEQFF
. | TRBJ2-7 | TRBV20-1 | many | TGCAGTGTTACCGGGACACCAACCTACGAGCAGTACTTC | CSVTGTPTYEQYF
. | TRBJ1-1 | TRBV6-1 | . | TGTGCCAGCAGTGTAAGTGGGAACACTGAAGTTTTCTTT | CASSVSGNTEVFF
. | TRBJ1-1 | TRBV28 | . | TGTGCGAGAAGTTTACTAGCGGGGACTGAAGCTTTCTTT | CARSLLAGTEAFF
TRBD1 | TRBJ1-6 | TRBV4-2 | . | TGTGCCAGCAGCCACTCACTAGGGACAGGGTTAGGTAATCCACCCCTCCACTTT | CASSHSLGTGLGNPPLHF
. | TRBJ1-2 | TRBV29-1 | . | TGCAGCGTTGAAGATCATGAACAACTCTATGGTTACACTTTC | CSVEDHEQLYGYTF